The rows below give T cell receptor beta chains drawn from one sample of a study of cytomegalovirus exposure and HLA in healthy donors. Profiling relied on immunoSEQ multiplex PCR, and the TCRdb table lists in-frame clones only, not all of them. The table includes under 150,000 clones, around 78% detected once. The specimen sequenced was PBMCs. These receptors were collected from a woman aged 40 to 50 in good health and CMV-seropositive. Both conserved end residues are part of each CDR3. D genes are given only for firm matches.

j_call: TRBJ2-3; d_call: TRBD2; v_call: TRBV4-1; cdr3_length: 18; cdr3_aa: CASSQDWRLARVVDTQYF
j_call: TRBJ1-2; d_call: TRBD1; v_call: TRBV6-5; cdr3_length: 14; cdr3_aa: CASRKGRGDYGYTF
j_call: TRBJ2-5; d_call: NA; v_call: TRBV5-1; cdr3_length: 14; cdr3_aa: CASSLTTFQETQYF
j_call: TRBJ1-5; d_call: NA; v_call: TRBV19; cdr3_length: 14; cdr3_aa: CASSRGGAFQPQHF
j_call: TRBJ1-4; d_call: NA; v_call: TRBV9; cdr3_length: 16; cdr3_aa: CASSVGRAGLGEKLFF
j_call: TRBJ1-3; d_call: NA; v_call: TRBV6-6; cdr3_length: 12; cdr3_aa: CASSPGGNTIYF
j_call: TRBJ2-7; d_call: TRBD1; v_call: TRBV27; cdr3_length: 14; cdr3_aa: CASSFRDRGNEQYF
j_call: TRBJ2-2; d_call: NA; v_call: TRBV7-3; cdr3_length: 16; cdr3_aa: CASSLMGQGGTGELFF
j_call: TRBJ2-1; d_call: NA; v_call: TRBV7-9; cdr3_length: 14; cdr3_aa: CASSPSAGYNEQFF
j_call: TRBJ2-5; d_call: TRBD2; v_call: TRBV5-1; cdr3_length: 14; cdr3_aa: CASTSGRYKETQYF
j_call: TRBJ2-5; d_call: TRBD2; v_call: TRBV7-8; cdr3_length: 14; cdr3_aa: CASSTTSGGGTQYF
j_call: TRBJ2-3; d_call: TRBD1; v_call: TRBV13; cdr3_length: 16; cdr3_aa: CASSHPGTGGLYTQYF
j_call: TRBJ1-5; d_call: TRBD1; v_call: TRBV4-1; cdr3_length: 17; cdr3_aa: CASSQEVGQGYNQPQHF
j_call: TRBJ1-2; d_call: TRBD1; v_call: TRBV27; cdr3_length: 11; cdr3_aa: CVTGFTYGYTF
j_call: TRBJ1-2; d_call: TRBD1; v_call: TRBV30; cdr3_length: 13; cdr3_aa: CAWSRDRPYGYTF
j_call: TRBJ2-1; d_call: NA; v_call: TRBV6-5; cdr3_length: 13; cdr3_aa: CASSYSRGNEQFF
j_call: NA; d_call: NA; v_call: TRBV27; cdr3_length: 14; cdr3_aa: CASSFSAGGYEQYF
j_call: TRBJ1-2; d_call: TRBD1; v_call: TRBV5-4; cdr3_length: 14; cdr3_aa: CASSLGGQGFGYTF
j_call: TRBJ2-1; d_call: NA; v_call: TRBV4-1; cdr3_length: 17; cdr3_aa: CASSQDAGGTPYNEQFF
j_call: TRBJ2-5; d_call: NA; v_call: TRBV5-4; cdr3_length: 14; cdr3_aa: CASSLALTQETQYF
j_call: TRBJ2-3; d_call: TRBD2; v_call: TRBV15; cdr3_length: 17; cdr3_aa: CATSRDISGGPTDTQYF
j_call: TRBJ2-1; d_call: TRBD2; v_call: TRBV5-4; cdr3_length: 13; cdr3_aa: CAAKEGGLGEQFF
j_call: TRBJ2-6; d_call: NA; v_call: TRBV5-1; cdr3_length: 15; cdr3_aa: CASSLGHSGANVLTF
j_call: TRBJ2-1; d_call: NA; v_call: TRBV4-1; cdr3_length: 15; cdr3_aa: CASSQSSGTYNEQFF
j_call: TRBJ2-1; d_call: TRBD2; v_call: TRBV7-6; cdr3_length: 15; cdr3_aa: CASSSGLATYNEQFF
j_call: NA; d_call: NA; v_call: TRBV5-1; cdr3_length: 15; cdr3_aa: CASSLGGLALYEQYF
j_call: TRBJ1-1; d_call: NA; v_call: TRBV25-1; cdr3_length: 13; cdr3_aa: CASSGVNRPQAFF
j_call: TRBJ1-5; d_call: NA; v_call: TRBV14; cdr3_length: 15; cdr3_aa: CASSQTQYSNQPQHF
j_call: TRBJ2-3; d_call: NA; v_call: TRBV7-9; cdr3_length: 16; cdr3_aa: CASSLAILGSTDTQYF
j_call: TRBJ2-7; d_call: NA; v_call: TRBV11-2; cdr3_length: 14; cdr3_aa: CASSLDGQTTEQYF
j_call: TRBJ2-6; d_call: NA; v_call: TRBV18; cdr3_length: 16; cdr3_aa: CASSPVGSSGANVLTF
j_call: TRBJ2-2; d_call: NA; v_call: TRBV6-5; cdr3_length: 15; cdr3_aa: CASRLRTGGTGELFF
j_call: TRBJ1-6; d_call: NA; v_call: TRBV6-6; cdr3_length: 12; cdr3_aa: CASRTPQGPLHF
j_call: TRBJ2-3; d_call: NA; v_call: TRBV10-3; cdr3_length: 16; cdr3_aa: CAIRDPRDSLTDTQYF
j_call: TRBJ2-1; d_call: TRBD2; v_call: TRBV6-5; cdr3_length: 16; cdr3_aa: CASSYPGTSVRDEQFF
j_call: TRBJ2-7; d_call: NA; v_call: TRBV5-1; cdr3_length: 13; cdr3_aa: CASSLGGTDEQYF
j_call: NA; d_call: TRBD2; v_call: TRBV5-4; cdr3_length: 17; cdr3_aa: CASSRGLAEPSSYEQYF
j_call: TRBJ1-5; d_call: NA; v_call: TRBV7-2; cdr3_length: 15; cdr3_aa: CASSLVRGSNQPQHF
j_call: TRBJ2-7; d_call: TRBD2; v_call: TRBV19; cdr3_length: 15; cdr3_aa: CASSLSGVNTYEQYF
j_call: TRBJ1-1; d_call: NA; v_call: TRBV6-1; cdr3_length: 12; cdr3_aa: CASRGELREAFF
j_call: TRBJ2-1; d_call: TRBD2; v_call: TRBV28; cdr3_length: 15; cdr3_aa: CASSSAGGGYNEQFF
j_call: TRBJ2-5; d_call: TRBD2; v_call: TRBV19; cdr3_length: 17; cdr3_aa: CASSMGWGGISPETQYF
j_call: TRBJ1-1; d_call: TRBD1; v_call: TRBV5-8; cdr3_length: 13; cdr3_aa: CASSFNPGQEAFF
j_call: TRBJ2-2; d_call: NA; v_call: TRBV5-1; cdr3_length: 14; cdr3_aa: CASSLDSYTGELFF
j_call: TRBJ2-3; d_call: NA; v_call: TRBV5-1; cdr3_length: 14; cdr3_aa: CASSLGQSTDTQYF
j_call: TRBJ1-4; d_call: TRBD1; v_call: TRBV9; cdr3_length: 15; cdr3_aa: CAGSDGGQVGEKLFF
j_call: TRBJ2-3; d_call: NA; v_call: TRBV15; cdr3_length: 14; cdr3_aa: CATSKGGTTDTQYF
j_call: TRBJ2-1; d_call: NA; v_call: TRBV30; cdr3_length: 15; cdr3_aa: CAWTSPSGYYNEQFF
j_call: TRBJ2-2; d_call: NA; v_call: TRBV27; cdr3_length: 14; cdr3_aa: CASSLEENTGELFF